Below, 14 T cell receptor beta chains from the same sample are listed, as sequenced in a study of blood T cell repertoires in COVID-19. Method: immunoSEQ multiplex PCR; TCRdb's copy keeps in-frame clones and lacks some. The sample has some 150,000 clones, about 80% seen once. Sequenced sample: peripheral blood. These TCRs come from a woman over 75 with acute or convalescent COVID-19.

The chain has TRBV7-8 and TRBJ1-3, with D hard to call. V lost 4 bases and J 9 bases, leaving 13 bases between the germline ends. The germline CDR1 and CDR2 sequences are SGHVS and FQNEAQ. This CDR3 has 13 amino acids. This CDR3 reads CASSWDRGGTIYF. As DNA, the CDR3 is TGTGCCAGCAGCTGGGATCGAGGAGGCACCATATATTTT.

The gene calls are TRBV30 and TRBJ1-4; TRBD1 is a possible D gene (5 bases). CDR3 length: 15 amino acids. Trimming removed 4 bases from V and 7 bases from J, with 19 bases in between. Germline V gives CDR1 GTSNPN, CDR2 SVGIG (reference sequence). Here the CDR3 reads CAWTQLGGIGEKLFF. CDR3 DNA: TGTGCCTGGACCCAACTGGGGGGAATCGGTGAAAAACTGTTTTTT.

The chain combines TRBV7-9 with TRBJ2-7; D possibly corresponds to TRBD1 (5 bases). V was cut by 6 bases and J by 1 base, with 10 bases left in between. The germline V gene encodes CDR1 SEHNR and CDR2 FQNEAQ (reference sequence). The CDR3 loop spans 13 amino acids. The CDR3 loop reads CASRLQGSYEQYF. The CDR3 bases are TGTGCCAGCAGACTGCAGGGTTCCTACGAGCAGTACTTC.

This clone was detected once. This chain uses TRBV3-1 (or the pseudogene TRBV3-2) with TRBJ1-1; D remains unclear. The V end lost 0 bases, the J end lost 7 bases, and 12 bases lay between the germline ends. CDR1 is LGHDT and CDR2 is YNNKEL in the germline V gene (reference sequence). The CDR3 has 14 amino acids. CDR3 nucleotide sequence: TGTGCCAGCAGCCAAGATCTCGACACATATGAAGCTTTCTTT. Translation gives CASSQDLDTYEAFF.

This chain uses TRBV5-1 with TRBJ2-2; D unresolved. CDR3 length equals 12 residues. The germline V gene has CDR1 SGHRS and CDR2 YFSETQ. Trimming took off 5 bases at V and 6 bases at J, with 8 bases between the two ends. The CDR3 sequence: CASSVSAGELFF. As DNA, the CDR3 is TGCGCCAGCAGTGTAAGCGCCGGGGAGCTGTTTTTT.

This clone was seen more than once but under ten times. V usage is TRBV7-2 and J usage is TRBJ1-2, with D maybe TRBD1 (5 bases). This CDR3 contains 15 residues. CDR1 is SGHTA, CDR2 FQGNSA, per germline. V lost 1 base to trimming and J lost 9 bases, with 18 bases between them. The CDR3 reads CASSLVETVFYSYTF. Written as DNA, the CDR3 is TGTGCCAGCAGCTTAGTTGAGACAGTCTTTTATAGCTACACCTTC.

This chain uses TRBV7-9 with TRBJ2-3; no definite D call. In germline, CDR1 is SEHNR, CDR2 FQNEAQ (reference sequence). The germline V and J ends were trimmed by 0 bases and 0 bases, with 7 bases remaining between them. The CDR3 is 15 amino acids. The CDR3 loop is CASSLAGTSTDTQYF. The CDR3 coding sequence is TGTGCCAGCAGCTTAGCGGGCACTAGCACAGATACGCAGTATTTT.

The V call is TRBV5-6, the J call TRBJ2-7; no clear D gene. Trimming pared 1 base from V and 0 bases from J, leaving 5 bases between. Germline values: CDR1 SGHDT, CDR2 YYEEEE. This CDR3 has 13 residues. CDR3 amino acids: CASSLQNSYEQYF. The CDR3 coding sequence is TGTGCCAGCAGCTTGCAGAACTCCTACGAGCAGTACTTC.

The chain employs TRBV2 and TRBJ2-5; 7 bases align to TRBD1. V lost 6 bases and J lost 4; bases outside the gene matches: 8. This CDR3 has 14 residues. Per germline, CDR1 SNHLY and CDR2 FYNNEI. The CDR3 nucleotides are TGTGCCAGCAGAAGGAACAGGGGTGGAGAGACCCAGTACTTC. Translated: CASRRNRGGETQYF.

CDR3 nucleotide sequence: TGTGCCAGCAGCTACGACAGGGGGAATGGCTACACCTTC. This translates into CASSYDRGNGYTF. The rearrangement joins TRBV7-3 to TRBJ1-2, with TRBD1 matching 9 bases. Losses at the gene ends were 4 bases for V and 6 bases for J; bases not matched to a gene: 3. The CDR3 has 13 amino acids. Per the germline V gene, CDR1 is SGHTA and CDR2 is FQGTGA.

The V gene is TRBV9, the J gene TRBJ2-3; a weak D match, TRBD1 (5 bases). The CDR3 consists of 14 residues. V shed 8 bases and J shed 4 bases, with 17 bases lying between them. Germline V gene lookup returns CDR1 SGDLS and CDR2 YYNGEE. The CDR3 reads CASSSRAPADTQYF. The CDR3 DNA follows: TGTGCCAGTTCATCCAGGGCTCCCGCAGATACGCAGTATTTT.

As DNA, the CDR3 is TGTGCCAGTAGTACCTGGGGACGGGGGAACAGGGAGCTGTTTTTT. It encodes CASSTWGRGNRELFF. This chain links TRBV19 with TRBJ2-2, with D perhaps TRBD2 (6 bases). Trimming cost V 4 bases and J 9 bases, with 18 bases left between them. The CDR3 loop spans 15 amino acids. Germline values: CDR1 LNHDA, CDR2 SQIVND (reference sequence).

The chain combines TRBV19 with TRBJ1-4; maybe TRBD1 (5 bases). Germline CDR1 reads LNHDA; CDR2 reads SQIVND (reference sequence). The CDR3 is 16 residues long. The germline V and J ends were trimmed by 9 bases and 8 bases, with 25 bases remaining between them. The DNA of the CDR3 is TGTGCCAGCAATAAAAAGGTTCGGGGGATAGGCGAAAAACTGTTTTTT. This codes for CASNKKVRGIGEKLFF. Drawing the rest from reference TRBV19 and TRBJ1-4, the complete variable domain is DGGITQSPKYLFRKEGQNVTLSCEQNLNHDAMYWYRQDPGQGLRLIYYSQIVNDFQKGDIAEGYSVSREKKESFPLTVTSAQKNPTAFYLCASNKKVRGIGEKLFFGSGTQLSVL.

V gene TRBV2 combines with J gene TRBJ1-4; no definite D call. CDR1 SNHLY and CDR2 FYNNEI come from the germline V gene. With 1 base removed from V and 8 bases from J, the gap between germline ends came to 14 bases. CDR3 size: 15 residues. The CDR3 DNA follows: TGTGCCAGCAGTGAAGATGGCAGTGGTGTCGAAAAACTGTTTTTT. It translates to CASSEDGSGVEKLFF.